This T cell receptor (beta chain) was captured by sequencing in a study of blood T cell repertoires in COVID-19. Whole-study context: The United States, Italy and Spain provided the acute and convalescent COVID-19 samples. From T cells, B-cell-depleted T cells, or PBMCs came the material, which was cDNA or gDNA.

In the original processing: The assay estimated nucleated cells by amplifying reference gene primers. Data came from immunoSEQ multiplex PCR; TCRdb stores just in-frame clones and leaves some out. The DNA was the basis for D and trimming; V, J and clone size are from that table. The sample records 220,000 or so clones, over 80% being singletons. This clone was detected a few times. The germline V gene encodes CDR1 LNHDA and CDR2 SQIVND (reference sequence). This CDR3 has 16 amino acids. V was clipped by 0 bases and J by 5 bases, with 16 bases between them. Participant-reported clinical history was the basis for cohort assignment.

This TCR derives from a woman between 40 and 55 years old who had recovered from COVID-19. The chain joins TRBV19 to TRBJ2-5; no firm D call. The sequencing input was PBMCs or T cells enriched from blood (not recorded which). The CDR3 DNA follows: TGTGCCAGTAGTATAGATCTATCCGTCGGTCGGGAGACCCAGTACTTC. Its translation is CASSIDLSVGRETQYF.